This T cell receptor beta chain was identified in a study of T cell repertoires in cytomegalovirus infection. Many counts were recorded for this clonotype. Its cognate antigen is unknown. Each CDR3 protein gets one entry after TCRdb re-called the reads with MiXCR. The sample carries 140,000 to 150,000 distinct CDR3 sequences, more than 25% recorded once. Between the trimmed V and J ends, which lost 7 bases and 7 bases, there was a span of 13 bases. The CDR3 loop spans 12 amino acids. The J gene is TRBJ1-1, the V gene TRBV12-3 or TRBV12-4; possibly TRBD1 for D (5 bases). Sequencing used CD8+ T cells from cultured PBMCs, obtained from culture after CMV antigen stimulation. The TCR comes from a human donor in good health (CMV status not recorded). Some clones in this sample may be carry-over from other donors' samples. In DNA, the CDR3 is TGTGCCAGCACCGGAGGCGGGGGTGAAGCTTTCTTT. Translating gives CASTGGGGEAFF.